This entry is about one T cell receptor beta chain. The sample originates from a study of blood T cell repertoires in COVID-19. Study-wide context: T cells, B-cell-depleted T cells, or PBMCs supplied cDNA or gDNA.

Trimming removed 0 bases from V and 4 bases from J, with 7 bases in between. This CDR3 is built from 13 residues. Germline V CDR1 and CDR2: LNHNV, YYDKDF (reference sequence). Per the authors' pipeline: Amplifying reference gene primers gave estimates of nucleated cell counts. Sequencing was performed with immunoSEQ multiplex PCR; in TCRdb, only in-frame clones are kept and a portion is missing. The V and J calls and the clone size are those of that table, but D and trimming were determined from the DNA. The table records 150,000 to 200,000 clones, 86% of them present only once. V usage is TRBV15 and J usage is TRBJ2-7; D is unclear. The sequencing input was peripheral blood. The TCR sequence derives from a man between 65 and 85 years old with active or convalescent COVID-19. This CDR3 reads CATSRDTIYEQYF. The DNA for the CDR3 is TGTGCCACCAGCAGAGATACAATTTACGAGCAGTACTTC.